Following are 7 T cell receptor beta chains from one sample sequenced in a study of lymphopenia after photon versus proton radiotherapy. Repertoires were generated with immunoSEQ multiplex PCR, while TCRdb's copy carries only in-frame clones and drops some. The table lists about 12,000 clones, more than 70% of them singletons, with roughly 3.3% in the top ten. The sample in question was peripheral blood, obtained from a patient treated with proton-based radiotherapy. These receptors were taken from a man aged 55 to 70 with pancreatic cancer.

The chain's CDR3 is CASRGQGNEQYF. The CDR3 DNA reads as TGTGCCAGCAGGGGACAGGGAAACGAGCAGTACTTC. J is TRBJ2-7 and V is TRBV2, with 9 bases lining up with TRBD1. The CDR3 is 12 amino acids. V was clipped by 6 bases and J by 5 bases; unmatched bases: 2. Germline values: CDR1 SNHLY, CDR2 FYNNEI.

This chain connects TRBV2 to TRBJ1-3; the D gene is possibly TRBD1 (5 bases). CDR1 SNHLY and CDR2 FYNNEI come from the germline V gene. V gave up 0 bases and J gave up 2 bases, with 8 bases separating them. The CDR3 runs 15 residues. The CDR3 here is CASSEAETAGNTIYF. Written as DNA, the CDR3 is TGTGCCAGCAGTGAAGCGGAGACAGCTGGAAACACCATATATTTT.

V is TRBV2 and J is TRBJ2-2, with D possibly being TRBD1 or TRBD2 (5 bases each). CDR3 length: 17 amino acids. V was clipped by 4 bases and J by 7 bases, with 22 bases between them. Germline V gives CDR1 SNHLY, CDR2 FYNNEI. The CDR3 here is CASSVGPGTVRRGELFF. The DNA of the CDR3 is TGTGCCAGCAGTGTTGGTCCCGGGACGGTGAGGCGCGGGGAGCTGTTTTTT.

This clone has a single count. The J gene is TRBJ2-7, the V gene TRBV28, with 8 bases that match TRBD1. Per the germline V gene, CDR1 is MDHEN and CDR2 is SYDVKM. The ends lost 6 bases at V and 0 bases at J; junction bases unmatched: 10. The CDR3 extends over 16 amino acids. The CDR3 sequence is CASRGLGTGRSYEQYF. Written as DNA, the CDR3 is TGTGCCAGCAGGGGACTGGGGACAGGCCGCTCCTACGAGCAGTACTTC.

This rearrangement joins TRBV28 to TRBJ2-7; tentative D call: TRBD2 (5 bases). This CDR3 contains 12 residues. The V end was cut by 7 bases, the J end by 5 bases, with 12 bases between. Germline-derived CDR1 and CDR2 are MDHEN and SYDVKM. This CDR3 reads CASTSGLNEQYF. CDR3 sequence (DNA): TGTGCCAGCACCAGCGGACTGAACGAGCAGTACTTC.

This clone was counted a single time. The J gene is TRBJ2-1, the V gene TRBV11-1; tentatively, D is TRBD1 (6 bases). Germline CDR1 is SGHAT and CDR2 is FQDESV (reference sequence). This CDR3 is 15 amino acids long. Trimming removed 3 bases from V and 3 bases from J, with 12 bases in between. This chain's CDR3 is CASSFDRSLYNEQFF. CDR3 sequence (DNA): TGTGCCAGCAGCTTTGACAGGAGCCTCTACAATGAGCAGTTCTTC.

The chain combines TRBV28 with TRBJ2-7; 10 bases are a match to TRBD1. Germline V CDR1 and CDR2: MDHEN, SYDVKM. The CDR3 has 14 amino acids. J was trimmed by 3 bases and V by 2 bases; bases with no gene match: 1. The CDR3 DNA reads TGTGCCAGCAGTTTAAGGGACAGGGGCTACGAGCAGTACTTC. This sequence encodes CASSLRDRGYEQYF. The full variable domain, in which reference TRBV28 and TRBJ2-7 provide the parts outside the CDR3, is DVKVTQSSRYLVKRTGEKVFLECVQDMDHENMFWYRQDPGLGLRLIYFSYDVKMKEKGDIPEGYSVSREKKERFSLILESASTNQTSMYLCASSLRDRGYEQYFGPGTRLTVT.